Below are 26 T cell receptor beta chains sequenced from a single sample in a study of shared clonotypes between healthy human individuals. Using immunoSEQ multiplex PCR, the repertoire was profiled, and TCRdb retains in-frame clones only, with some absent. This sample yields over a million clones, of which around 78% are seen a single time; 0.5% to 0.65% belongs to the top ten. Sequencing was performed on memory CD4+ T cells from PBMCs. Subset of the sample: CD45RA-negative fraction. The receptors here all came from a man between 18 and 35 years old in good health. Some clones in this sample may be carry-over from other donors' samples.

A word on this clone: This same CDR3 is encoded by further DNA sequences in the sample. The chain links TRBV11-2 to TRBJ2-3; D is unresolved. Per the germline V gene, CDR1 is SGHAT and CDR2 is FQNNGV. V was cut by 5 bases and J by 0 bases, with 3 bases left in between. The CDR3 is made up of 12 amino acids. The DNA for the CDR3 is TGTGCCAGCAGCCTCAGCACAGATACGCAGTATTTT. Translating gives CASSLSTDTQYF.

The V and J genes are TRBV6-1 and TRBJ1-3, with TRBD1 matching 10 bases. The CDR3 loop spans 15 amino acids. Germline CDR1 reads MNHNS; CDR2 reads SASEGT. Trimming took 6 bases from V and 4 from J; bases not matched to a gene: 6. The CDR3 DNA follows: TGTGCCAGCAGCTTGACAGGGGGCAAAGGAAACACCATATATTTT. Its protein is CASSLTGGKGNTIYF.

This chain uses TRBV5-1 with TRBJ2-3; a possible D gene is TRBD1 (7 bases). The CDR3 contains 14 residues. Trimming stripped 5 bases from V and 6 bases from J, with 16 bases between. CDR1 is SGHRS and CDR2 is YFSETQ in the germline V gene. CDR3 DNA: TGCGCCAGCAGGTCGACAGGGAGCGGGGATACGCAGTATTTT. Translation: CASRSTGSGDTQYF.

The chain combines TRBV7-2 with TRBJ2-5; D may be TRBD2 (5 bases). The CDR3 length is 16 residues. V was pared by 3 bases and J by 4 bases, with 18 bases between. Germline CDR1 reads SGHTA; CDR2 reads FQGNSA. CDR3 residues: CASSFYYTGILETQYF. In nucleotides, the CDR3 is TGTGCCAGCAGCTTTTACTATACGGGGATACTAGAGACCCAGTACTTC.

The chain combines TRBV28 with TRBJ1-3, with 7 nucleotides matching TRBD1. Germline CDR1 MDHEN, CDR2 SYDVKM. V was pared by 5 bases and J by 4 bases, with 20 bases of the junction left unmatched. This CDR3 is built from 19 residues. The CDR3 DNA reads TGTGCCAGCAGTCGTCTACGCGTGGGGGGAAGGGACAGCGGAAACACCATATATTTT. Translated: CASSRLRVGGRDSGNTIYF.

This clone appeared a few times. The CDR3 protein is CASSHGSEYEQYF. CDR3 coding DNA: TGTGCCAGCAGCCACGGCTCGGAATACGAGCAGTACTTC. V gene TRBV7-2 combines with J gene TRBJ2-7; the D is unclear. Germline V gene lookup returns CDR1 SGHTA and CDR2 FQGNSA. This CDR3 has 13 residues. The germline V and J ends were trimmed by 5 bases and 4 bases, with 12 bases remaining between them.

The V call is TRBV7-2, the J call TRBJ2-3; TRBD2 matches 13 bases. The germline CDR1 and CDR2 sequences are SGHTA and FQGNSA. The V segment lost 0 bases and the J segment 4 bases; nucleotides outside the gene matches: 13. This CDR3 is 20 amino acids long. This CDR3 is CASSLARLAGGTGSADTQYF. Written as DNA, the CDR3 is TGTGCCAGCAGCTTAGCGAGACTAGCGGGAGGTACGGGGTCGGCAGATACGCAGTATTTT.

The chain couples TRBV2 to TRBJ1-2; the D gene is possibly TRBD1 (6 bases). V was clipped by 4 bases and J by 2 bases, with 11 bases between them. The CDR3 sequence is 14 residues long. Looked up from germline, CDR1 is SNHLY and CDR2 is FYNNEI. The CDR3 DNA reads TGTGCCAGCAGTGCGATGGGGGGCAACTATGGCTACACCTTC. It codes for CASSAMGGNYGYTF.

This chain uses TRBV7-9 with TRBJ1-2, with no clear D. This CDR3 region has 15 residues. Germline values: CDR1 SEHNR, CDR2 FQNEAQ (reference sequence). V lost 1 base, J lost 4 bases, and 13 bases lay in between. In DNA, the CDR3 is TGTGCCAGCAGCTTAGGTTCACAGCTGGTCTATGGCTACACCTTC. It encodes CASSLGSQLVYGYTF.

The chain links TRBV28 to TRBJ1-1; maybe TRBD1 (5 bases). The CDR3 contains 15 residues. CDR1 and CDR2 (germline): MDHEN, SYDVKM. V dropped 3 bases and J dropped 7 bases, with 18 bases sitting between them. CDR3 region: CASSFLKGGDGEAFF. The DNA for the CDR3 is TGTGCCAGCAGTTTTTTAAAAGGCGGGGACGGTGAAGCTTTCTTT.

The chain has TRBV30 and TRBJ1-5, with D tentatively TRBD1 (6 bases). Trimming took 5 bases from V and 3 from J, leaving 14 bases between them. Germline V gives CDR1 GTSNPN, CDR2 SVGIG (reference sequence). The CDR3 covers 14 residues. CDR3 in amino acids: CAWALSGDNQPQHF. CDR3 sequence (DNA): TGTGCCTGGGCACTTTCAGGGGACAATCAGCCCCAGCATTTT. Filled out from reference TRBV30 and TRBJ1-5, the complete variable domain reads SQTIHQWPATLVQPVGSPLSLECTVEGTSNPNLYWYRQAAGRGLQLLFYSVGIGQISSEVPQNLSASRPQDRQFILSSKKLLLSDSGFYLCAWALSGDNQPQHFGDGTRLSIL.

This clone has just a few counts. The CDR3, as DNA: TGCGCCAGCAGCTTGGCCCCGGGCCGTGCCCTCAGCACAGATACGCAGTATTTT. This translates into CASSLAPGRALSTDTQYF. The chain has TRBV5-1 and TRBJ2-3; D is unresolved. The CDR3 has 18 residues. Trimming removed 0 bases at V and 0 bases at J, with 17 bases between. Germline V gives CDR1 SGHRS, CDR2 YFSETQ. The variable domain in full, completed from reference TRBV5-1 and TRBJ2-3, reads KAGVTQTPRYLIKTRGQQVTLSCSPISGHRSVSWYQQTPGQGLQFLFEYFSETQRNKGNFPGRFSGRQFSNSRSEMNVSTLELGDSALYLCASSLAPGRALSTDTQYFGPGTRLTVL.

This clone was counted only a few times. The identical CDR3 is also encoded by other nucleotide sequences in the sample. The CDR3 region has the DNA TGTGCCAGCAGCGGACTAGCGGGAGGAGAGACCCAGTACTTC. Amino acids: CASSGLAGGETQYF. The chain couples TRBV7-9 to TRBJ2-5, with 14 bases lining up with TRBD2. V dropped 5 bases and J dropped 4; count of bases not matched to a gene: 0. The germline gives CDR1 SEHNR, CDR2 FQNEAQ (reference sequence). This CDR3 is built from 14 residues.

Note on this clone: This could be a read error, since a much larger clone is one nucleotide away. The CDR3, as DNA: TGTGCCAGCAAGTTCAGGAGGGGGGGAGAGACCCAGTACTTC. Translation: CASKFRRGGETQYF. This chain joins TRBV2 and TRBJ2-5; weak D call: TRBD2 (7 bases). The CDR3 contains 14 residues. Between the trimmed V and J ends, which lost 7 bases and 4 bases, there was a span of 16 bases. The germline gives CDR1 SNHLY, CDR2 FYNNEI.

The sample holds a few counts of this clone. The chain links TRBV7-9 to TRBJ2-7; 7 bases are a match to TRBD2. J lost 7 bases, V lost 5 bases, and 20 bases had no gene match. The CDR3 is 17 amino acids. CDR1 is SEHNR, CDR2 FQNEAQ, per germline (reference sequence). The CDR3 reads CASSPPSLLAHAGEQYF. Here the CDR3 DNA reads TGTGCCAGCAGCCCCCCTTCTCTACTAGCGCACGCCGGAGAGCAGTACTTC.

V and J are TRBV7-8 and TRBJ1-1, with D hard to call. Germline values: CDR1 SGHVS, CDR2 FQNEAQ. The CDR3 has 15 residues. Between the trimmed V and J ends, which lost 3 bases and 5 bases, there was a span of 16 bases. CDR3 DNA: TGTGCCAGCAGCTTCTTCTCCGGGGTTCAAACTGAAGCTTTCTTT. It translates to CASSFFSGVQTEAFF.

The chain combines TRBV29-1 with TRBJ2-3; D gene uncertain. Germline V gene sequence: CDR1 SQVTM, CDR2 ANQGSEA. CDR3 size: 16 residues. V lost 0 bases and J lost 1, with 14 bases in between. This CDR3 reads CSVEDWGRLRTDTQYF. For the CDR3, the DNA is TGCAGCGTTGAAGATTGGGGAAGGCTGCGCACAGATACGCAGTATTTT.

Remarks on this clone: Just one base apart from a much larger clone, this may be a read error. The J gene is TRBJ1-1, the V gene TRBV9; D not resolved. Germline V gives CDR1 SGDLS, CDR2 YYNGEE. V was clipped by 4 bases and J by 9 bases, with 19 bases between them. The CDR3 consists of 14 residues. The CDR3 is CASSPSPLRPKAFF. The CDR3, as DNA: TGTGCCAGCAGCCCAAGCCCCTTGAGACCTAAAGCTTTCTTT.

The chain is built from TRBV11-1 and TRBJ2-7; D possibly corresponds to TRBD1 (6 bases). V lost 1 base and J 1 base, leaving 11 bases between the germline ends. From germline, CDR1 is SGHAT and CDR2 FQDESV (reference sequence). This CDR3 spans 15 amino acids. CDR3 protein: CASSLGGPPSYEQYF. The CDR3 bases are TGTGCCAGCAGCTTAGGGGGGCCTCCTTCCTACGAGCAGTACTTC.

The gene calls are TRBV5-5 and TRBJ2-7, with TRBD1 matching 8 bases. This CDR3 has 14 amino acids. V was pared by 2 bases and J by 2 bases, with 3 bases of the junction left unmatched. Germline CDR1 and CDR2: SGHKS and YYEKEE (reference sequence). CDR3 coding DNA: TGTGCCAGCAGCTTTCGACAGGGGACCTACGAGCAGTACTTC. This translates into CASSFRQGTYEQYF.

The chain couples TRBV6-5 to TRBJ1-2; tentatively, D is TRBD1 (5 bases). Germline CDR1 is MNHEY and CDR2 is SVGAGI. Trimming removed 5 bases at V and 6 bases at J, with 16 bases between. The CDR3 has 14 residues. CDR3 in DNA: TGTGCCAGCAGTGAACAGGAGTTAGGAAATGGCTACACCTTC. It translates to CASSEQELGNGYTF.

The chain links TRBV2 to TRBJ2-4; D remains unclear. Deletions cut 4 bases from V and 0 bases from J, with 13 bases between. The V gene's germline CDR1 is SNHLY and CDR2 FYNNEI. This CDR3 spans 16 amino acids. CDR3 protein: CASSGVPTGAKNIQYF. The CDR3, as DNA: TGTGCCAGCAGTGGGGTCCCGACTGGAGCCAAAAACATTCAGTACTTC.

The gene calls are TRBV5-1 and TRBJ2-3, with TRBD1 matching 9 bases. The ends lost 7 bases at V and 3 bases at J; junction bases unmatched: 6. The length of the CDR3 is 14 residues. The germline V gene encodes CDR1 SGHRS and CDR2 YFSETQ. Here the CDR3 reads CASSTGGGTDTQYF. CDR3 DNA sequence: TGCGCCAGCTCTACAGGGGGCGGGACAGATACGCAGTATTTT.

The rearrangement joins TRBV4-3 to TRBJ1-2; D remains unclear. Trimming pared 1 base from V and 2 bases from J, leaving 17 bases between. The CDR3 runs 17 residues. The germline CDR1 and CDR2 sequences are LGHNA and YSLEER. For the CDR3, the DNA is TGCGCCAGCAGCCAAGTCGGCAGGTCCGGCGGAAACTATGGCTACACCTTC. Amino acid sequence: CASSQVGRSGGNYGYTF.

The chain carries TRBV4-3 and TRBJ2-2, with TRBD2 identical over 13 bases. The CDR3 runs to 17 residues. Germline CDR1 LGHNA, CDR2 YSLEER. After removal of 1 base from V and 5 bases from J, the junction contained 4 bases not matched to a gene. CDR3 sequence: CASSQVRTSGSTGELFF. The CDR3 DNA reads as TGCGCCAGCAGCCAAGTTAGGACTAGCGGGAGTACCGGGGAGCTGTTTTTT.

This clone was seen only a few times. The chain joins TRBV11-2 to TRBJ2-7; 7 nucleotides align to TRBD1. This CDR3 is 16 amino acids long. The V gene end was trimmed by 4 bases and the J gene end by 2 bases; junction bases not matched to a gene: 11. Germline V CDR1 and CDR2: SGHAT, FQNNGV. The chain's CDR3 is CASSSTSRQGPYEQYF. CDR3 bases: TGTGCCAGCAGCTCAACATCTAGACAGGGCCCCTACGAGCAGTACTTC.